This T cell receptor (beta chain) was sequenced during a study of T cell responses to AZD1222 COVID-19 vaccine (dated by TCRdb to the early 2020s). Describing the broader study: AZD1222 recipients given second doses at about 4 weeks or at about 12 weeks were pooled, since spike-specific TCR depth and breadth were not found to differ between the two schedules. Trial participants were enrolled by age into 18-55, 56-69 and 70-plus year subgroups, with approximately 150, 30 and 60 TCR-sequenced participants respectively. TCR sequencing covered roughly 230 trial participants: some 210 given two doses of AZD1222 and around 26 given two doses of MenACWY control vaccine. Study-wide conclusions, independent of this receptor: No day 14 peak-response samples were available, so repertoires were characterized only after the peak T cell response. The whole spike protein was spanned by vaccine-associated CD4 TCRs, and dominant responses were seen in regions 160-218 and 743-854. Participants were mostly white British and included more females than males, and it was suggested by the authors that clonal diversity may have been underestimated. Nearly half of unique spike-specific TCRs reportedly recognized epitopes outside regions mutated in the B.1.351 and B.1.1.7 variants. Spike-specific TCR breadth and depth rose significantly after two AZD1222 doses compared with day 0 and with MenACWY recipients. In the small 56-69-year group, the increase in depth fell short of significance, most likely because of low power. Conclusions about previously exposed vaccinees were limited because only a handful of AZD1222 recipients were SARS-CoV-2 seropositive at baseline.

The CDR3 regions of human TCRbeta chains were analyzed by immunosequencing. The paper's processing steps were these. Repertoire TCRs were matched against a reference library of SARS-CoV-2-specific TCRs generated with the MIRA antigen-specificity platform. Breadth was defined as the fraction of unique TCRs that were SARS-CoV-2-associated. Depth was defined as the fraction of total T cells that were SARS-CoV-2-associated. Using the MIRA data, each spike-specific TCR was assigned both to the spike region to which the TCR was reactive and to a CD4 or CD8 class. Log10-transformed breadth and depth values were compared by one-way ANOVA with Sidak's multiple comparisons tests. TCRdb limited this immuneACCESS table to in-frame rearrangements with V and J called. A share of clones is missing; checked studies link under half to unresolved V genes, and the rest is unexplained. The DNA gave D and trimming, while V, J and clone size come from that table. The sample has approximately 88,000 clones on record, roughly 94% of them singletons. The ten largest clones take up roughly 4.9% of the sample.

The intended sense of this specimen's time point label: baseline before first vaccination. The vaccinee samples were drawn from two UK trials, COV001 and COV002, one of which was a single-blind randomized controlled phase 2/3 trial testing AZD1222 (ChAdOx1 nCoV-19) in healthy adults. For TCRbeta chain sequencing, PBMC samples from trial participants were taken at day 0 and at day 28 after the second dose. About this clone itself: This clone's antigen is unknown. No much larger clonotype is one base removed from it; base qualities were not supplied.

A distance of 6 bases separates the germline ends of V and J, which lose 3 bases and 1 base respectively. According to the germline V gene, CDR1 reads SNHLY and CDR2 reads FYNNEI. Spanning cysteine to phenylalanine, the CDR3 consists of 13 amino acids. CDR3 DNA only is kept here, 39 bases in frame from base 1. This TCR was recovered from an adult in good health. The source material was peripheral blood, sampled on day 0 of AZD1222 vaccination. Recombination joined TRBV2 with TRBJ1-2, with the D gene uncertain. Read as DNA, the sequence is TGTGCCAGCAGTGACGATTTTAACTATGGCTACACCTTC. Its protein reads: CASSDDFNYGYTF.